The 14 T cell receptor beta chains reported below all come from one sample, sequenced in a study of post-analysis software for immune sequencing data. Study findings and constraints: In patients, about 5 TRBV segments were more frequent than in controls, with TRBV5-6, TRBV5-1 and TRBV20-1 among them.

Carried by the TCR beta cDNA libraries were unique molecular identifiers. TCRdb independently ran MiXCR on the PCR reads; one entry per CDR3 protein. The sample consists of roughly 600,000 distinct CDR3 sequences, roughly 47% of them appearing once. For these TCRs, the target antigens are not known. Sequenced: blood. Receptors originate from a girl under 18 with multiple sclerosis.

The J gene is TRBJ2-1, the V gene TRBV7-2; 8 nucleotides line up with TRBD1. The ends lost 1 base at V and 3 bases at J; junction bases unmatched: 5. The CDR3 is 16 residues long. Germline lookup yields CDR1 SGHTA and CDR2 FQGNSA. CDR3 DNA: TGTGCCAGCAGCTTAGGGACAGGGATAAGCTACAATGAGCAGTTCTTC. This codes for CASSLGTGISYNEQFF.

This clonotype was counted between two and nine times. V usage is TRBV20-1 and J usage is TRBJ2-4; 9 bases line up with TRBD2. CDR3 length: 12 amino acids. CDR1 DFQATT and CDR2 SNEGSKA come from the germline V gene (reference sequence). The CDR3 DNA reads TGCAGCGCGGGGGGGCCAAGGAACATTCAGTACTTC. Residues: CSAGGPRNIQYF.

This clonotype came up a few times. Germline is not matched at one junction end, which may reflect a read error. The chain joins TRBV4-1 to TRBJ2-1; 9 bases agree with TRBD2. The CDR3 has 18 amino acids. CDR1 MGHRA and CDR2 YSYEKL come from the germline V gene. The CDR3 bases are TGCGCCAGCAGCCGGATAGCGCGGGGGGGCCCCAATTACAATGAGCGGTTCTTC. It yields the protein CASSRIARGGPNYNERFF.

The rearrangement joins TRBV6-5 to TRBJ1-5, with D possibly matching TRBD1 (5 bases). Germline V gene data show CDR1 as MNHEY and CDR2 as SVGAGI. Trimming pared 6 bases from V and 3 bases from J, leaving 15 bases between. The CDR3 is 15 residues long. CDR3 DNA: TGTGCCAGCAGCTGGACAAGCTCCCCCAATCAGCCCCAGCATTTT. Protein: CASSWTSSPNQPQHF.

The genes are TRBV5-6 and TRBJ2-1; D unresolved. The CDR3 totals 15 residues. V lost 2 bases and J 2 bases, leaving 11 bases between the germline ends. CDR1 SGHDT and CDR2 YYEEEE come from the germline V gene. The CDR3 loop reads CASSFGVEAYNEQFF. CDR3 coding DNA: TGTGCCAGCAGCTTTGGGGTAGAGGCCTACAATGAGCAGTTCTTC.

A few counts support this clonotype. This chain joins TRBV7-9 and TRBJ2-1; 11 bases fit TRBD2. CDR1 and CDR2 (germline): SEHNR, FQNEAQ (reference sequence). This CDR3 has 16 amino acids. The ends lost 4 bases at V and 4 bases at J; junction bases unmatched: 6. This CDR3 is CASSSATSGAYNEQFF. In DNA, the CDR3 is TGTGCCAGCAGCTCCGCGACTAGCGGGGCATACAATGAGCAGTTCTTC.

The CDR3 region is CASSFHRDRGLYEQYF. Here the CDR3 DNA reads TGTGCCAGCAGTTTCCACAGGGACAGGGGGCTCTACGAGCAGTACTTC. The chain couples TRBV6-5 to TRBJ2-7, with 12 bases aligning to TRBD1. V lost 4 bases, J lost 3 bases, and 7 bases stayed unmatched. CDR3 length: 16 residues. The germline V gene encodes CDR1 MNHEY and CDR2 SVGAGI.

This clonotype has just a few counts. The J gene is TRBJ2-1, the V gene TRBV11-3; weak D call: TRBD2 (5 bases). Gene TRBJ2-7 matches the end of the DNA better, so the J call may be wrong. From germline, CDR1 is SGHNT and CDR2 YENEEA. The CDR3 consists of 13 residues. The CDR3 DNA is TGTGCCAGCAGCTTAGAGCAGAGGGATGAGCAGTACTTC. The encoded protein is CASSLEQRDEQYF.

This clonotype was seen just once. The chain couples TRBV11-3 to TRBJ2-7, with D unresolved. The CDR3 totals 14 residues. CDR1 is SGHNT and CDR2 is YENEEA in the germline V gene. Deletions cut 2 bases from V and 2 bases from J, with 10 bases between. CDR3 in DNA: TGTGCCAGCAGCTTAAACGCCGGTGCCTACGAGCAGTACTTC. This sequence encodes CASSLNAGAYEQYF.

The chain links TRBV3-1 to TRBJ2-4, with 13 bases fitting TRBD2. The end of the DNA is better explained by TRBJ2-7, so the J call may be wrong. The CDR3 runs 17 residues. The germline gives CDR1 LGHDT, CDR2 YNNKEL (reference sequence). CDR3 loop: CASSQSTGLAGVHEQYF. In DNA, the CDR3 is TGTGCCAGCAGCCAATCGACAGGACTAGCGGGGGTCCACGAGCAGTACTTC.

The V gene is TRBV12-3 or TRBV12-4, the J gene TRBJ1-2, with TRBD1 matching over 7 bases. CDR3 length: 14 amino acids. V was pared by 2 bases and J by 2 bases, with 2 bases of the junction left unmatched. CDR3 bases: TGTGCCAGCAGTTTAATACAGGGGAACTATGGCTACACCTTC. Translation: CASSLIQGNYGYTF.

The rearrangement uses TRBV7-2 and TRBJ2-3; 10 nucleotides agree with TRBD2. In germline, CDR1 is SGHTA, CDR2 FQGNSA. Unmatched junction bases numbered 13, after V lost 3 bases and J lost 7 bases. The CDR3 loop spans 17 amino acids. CDR3 loop: CASSLLTSGALRHTQYF. CDR3 DNA: TGTGCCAGCAGCTTGCTAACTAGCGGGGCCCTCAGGCATACGCAGTATTTT.

This clonotype was seen only a few times. The chain carries TRBV5-1 and TRBJ2-7; D assignment may be TRBD1 or TRBD2 (5 bases each). This CDR3 comprises 14 residues. V lost 3 bases, J lost 0 bases, and 10 bases lay in between. Germline values: CDR1 SGHRS, CDR2 YFSETQ. DNA of the CDR3: TGCGCCAGCAGCTACGGGACGGACTCCTACGAGCAGTACTTC. Its protein is CASSYGTDSYEQYF.

Details on this clonotype: Germline is not matched at one junction end, which may reflect a read error. The CDR3 DNA reads as TGCAGCGTTGGGCTAAAAGACAATGAGCGGTTCTTC. Translated, it gives CSVGLKDNERFF. This chain uses TRBV29-1 with TRBJ2-1; D ambiguous. Germline CDR1 reads SQVTM; CDR2 reads ANQGSEA. The CDR3 loop spans 12 amino acids.